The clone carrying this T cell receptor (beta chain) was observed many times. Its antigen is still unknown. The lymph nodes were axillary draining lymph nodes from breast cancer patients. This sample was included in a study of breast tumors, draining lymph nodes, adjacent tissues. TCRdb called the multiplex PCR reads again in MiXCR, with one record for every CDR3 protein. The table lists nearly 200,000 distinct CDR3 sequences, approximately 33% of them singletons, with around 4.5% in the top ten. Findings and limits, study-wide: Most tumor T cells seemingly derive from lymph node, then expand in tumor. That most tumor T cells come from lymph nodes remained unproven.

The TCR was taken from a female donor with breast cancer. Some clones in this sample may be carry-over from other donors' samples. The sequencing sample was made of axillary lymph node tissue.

This chain's CDR3 is CASRAGGPDTQYF. The CDR3 DNA is TGTGCCAGCCGCGCCGGCGGGCCAGATACGCAGTATTTT. The J gene is TRBJ2-3, the V gene TRBV11-2, with D tentatively TRBD2 (5 bases). The germline gives CDR1 SGHAT, CDR2 FQNNGV. The V gene lost 8 bases and the J gene lost 4 bases, with 13 bases spanning the gap. The CDR3 runs to 13 residues.